This TCR beta chain comes out of a study of circulating CD8 cells and anti-PD-1 response in melanoma. V gave up 4 bases and J gave up 8 bases; unmatched junction bases: 16. CDR1 is GTSNPN and CDR2 is SVGIG in the germline V gene (reference sequence). CDR3 length: 18 residues. This clonotype is labeled as large. Using about 15 ng of total RNA, TCR libraries were made with the QIAseq Immune Repertoire TCR panel. In TCRdb, the reads were re-called with MiXCR into one record per CDR3 protein. This table holds over a hundred distinct CDR3 sequences, 5.5% to 6% found once. Four subsets defined by PD-1 and/or TIGIT were sorted from live CD3+CD8+TCRalphabeta+ cells.

The specimen was CD8+ T cells from PBMCs, collected at baseline or after one month of anti-PD-1 therapy (not recorded which). The rearrangement joins TRBV30 to TRBJ2-1, with 14 bases that match TRBD2. The receptor's source is a human donor with melanoma. CDR3: CAWTGTSGRGPIRDEQFF. For the CDR3, the DNA is TGTGCCTGGACCGGGACTAGCGGGAGAGGGCCCATTCGAGATGAGCAGTTCTTC.